This paragraph covers one T cell receptor (beta chain) sequence. Its target is unknown. Data came from immunoSEQ multiplex PCR; TCRdb stores just in-frame clones and leaves some out. Found here are around 310,000 clones, 80% of them singletons; the top ten hold 6.7%. Germline CDR1 reads MGHDK; CDR2 reads SYGVNS. With 2 bases clipped from V and 6 bases from J, the junction kept 2 bases outside the gene matches. The CDR3 is 15 amino acids. This sample was included in a study of cytotoxic CD8 clonotypes in ibrutinib-treated CLL. Study as a whole: The subjects consisted of around eleven relapsed/refractory and more than 14 treatment-naive individuals, with 17 IGHV unmutated. Study-wide results and caveats: Clonality went up at the time of ibrutinib response, stayed stable in sustained remission, and later dropped back toward its baseline level at progression. Stable or contracted on treatment, public clonotypes were also uncommon.

This sample comprised PBMCs, obtained before ibrutinib treatment. The rearrangement uses TRBV25-1 and TRBJ2-2, with 11 bases that match TRBD2. This receptor was identified in a human donor with chronic lymphocytic leukemia. For the CDR3, the DNA is TGTGCCAGCAGTGAAACTAGCGGGAGACCCGGGGAGCTGTTTTTT. It codes for CASSETSGRPGELFF.